The 32 T cell receptor beta chains below come from one sample, sequenced in a study of metastatic and nonmetastatic thyroid tumors. TCRdb called clones again from the PCR reads with MiXCR. The sample records fewer than 20,000 clones, 29% being singletons. Thyroid surgery was preceded by no treatment in any patient. The sequenced sample was tumor tissue. These receptors originate from a male donor with papillary thyroid cancer or a benign thyroid nodule (not recorded which). Some clones in this sample may be carry-over from other donors' samples.

The chain is built from TRBV6-1 and TRBJ2-1; D uncertain. Germline lookup yields CDR1 MNHNS and CDR2 SASEGT. V gave up 1 base and J gave up 4 bases, with 17 bases separating them. There are 17 residues in the CDR3. CDR3 residues: CASSEEHGNQLYNEQFF. CDR3 DNA sequence: TGTGCCAGCAGTGAAGAGCATGGGAACCAATTGTACAATGAGCAGTTCTTC.

This clone is medium-sized. The chain employs TRBV7-2 and TRBJ2-7, with a possible D match to TRBD1 (5 bases). V was cut by 1 base and J by 2 bases, with 9 bases left in between. From germline, CDR1 is SGHTA and CDR2 FQGNSA. CDR3 length: 14 amino acids. CDR3 loop: CASSLDQGAYEQYF. CDR3 DNA: TGTGCCAGCAGCTTAGATCAGGGCGCCTACGAGCAGTACTTC.

V and J are TRBV5-1 and TRBJ1-5; D possibly corresponds to TRBD1 (6 bases). The V gene's germline CDR1 is SGHRS and CDR2 YFSETQ. Between the trimmed V and J ends, which lost 0 bases and 4 bases, there was a span of 11 bases. The CDR3 is 15 residues long. This chain's CDR3 is CASSLGGQGNQPQHF. In nucleotides, the CDR3 is TGCGCCAGCAGCTTGGGGGGTCAGGGGAATCAGCCCCAGCATTTT.

CDR3 region: CASRDTAGSGQYF. As DNA, the CDR3 is TGTGCCAGCCGGGACACCGCCGGGTCAGGGCAGTACTTC. The chain joins TRBV19 to TRBJ2-7; the D gene is possibly TRBD1 (6 bases). The ends were cut back, 9 bases at V and 9 bases at J, with 21 bases in the middle. The V gene's germline CDR1 is LNHDA and CDR2 SQIVND (reference sequence). The CDR3 runs 13 residues.

The rearrangement uses TRBV3-1 and TRBJ2-5; maybe TRBD2 (5 bases). V dropped 0 bases and J dropped 6 bases, with 8 bases sitting between them. The CDR3 loop spans 13 amino acids. Germline-derived CDR1 and CDR2 are LGHDT and YNNKEL (reference sequence). The CDR3 DNA reads as TGTGCCAGCAGCCAAGATACGGGGAAGACCCAGTACTTC. This sequence encodes CASSQDTGKTQYF.

The chain couples TRBV5-1 to TRBJ2-7; D remains unclear. V dropped 0 bases and J dropped 0 bases, with 10 bases sitting between them. This CDR3 contains 15 residues. Germline V gene data show CDR1 as SGHRS and CDR2 as YFSETQ. CDR3: CASSLVSTSSYEQYF. The CDR3, as DNA: TGCGCCAGCAGCTTGGTTTCTACCAGCTCCTACGAGCAGTACTTC.

The V gene is TRBV11-3, the J gene TRBJ2-7, with D hard to call. V lost 0 bases, J lost 5 bases, and 11 bases lay in between. Germline CDR1 is SGHNT and CDR2 is YENEEA. This CDR3 spans 14 amino acids. This chain's CDR3 is CASSLEWRGHEQYF. CDR3 coding DNA: TGTGCCAGCAGCTTAGAATGGCGAGGCCACGAGCAGTACTTC.

This clone was found a few times. This sequence joins TRBV6-5 and TRBJ1-5; unclear D gene. Germline V gene sequence: CDR1 MNHEY, CDR2 SVGAGI. V was pared by 0 bases and J by 5 bases, with 17 bases between. The CDR3 has 17 residues. CDR3 bases: TGTGCCAGCAGTTACTCATGGCAGGCCGGTAGGGATCAGCCCCAGCATTTT. Protein: CASSYSWQAGRDQPQHF.

CDR3 sequence reads: CSARQPGHGDFNQPQHF. The CDR3 DNA sequence: TGCAGTGCTCGCCAACCGGGCCACGGCGATTTCAATCAGCCCCAGCATTTT. J is TRBJ1-5 and V is TRBV20-1; D remains unclear. This CDR3 has 17 amino acids. With 5 bases removed from V and 3 bases from J, the gap between germline ends came to 23 bases. Germline CDR1 is DFQATT and CDR2 is SNEGSKA (reference sequence).

The gene calls are TRBV5-1 and TRBJ1-5; 7 positions agree with TRBD1. The V and J ends lost 5 bases and 0 bases, in that order; junction bases with no gene match: 5. CDR1 and CDR2 (germline): SGHRS, YFSETQ. This CDR3 has 15 amino acids. This chain's CDR3 is CASRLTGDSNQPQHF. The CDR3 region has the DNA TGCGCCAGCAGACTAACAGGGGATAGCAATCAGCCCCAGCATTTT.

This clone was seen ten or more times. This sequence joins TRBV20-1 and TRBJ1-3, with D unresolved. CDR1 DFQATT and CDR2 SNEGSKA come from the germline V gene (reference sequence). V lost 4 bases and J 0 bases, leaving 10 bases between the germline ends. The CDR3 is 14 residues long. CDR3 sequence (DNA): TGCAGTGCTACAGATGCCCACTCTGGAAACACCATATATTTT. Its translation is CSATDAHSGNTIYF.

The chain employs TRBV30 and TRBJ1-2; D gene ambiguous. V was pared by 4 bases and J by 8 bases, with 14 bases between. Germline V lookup: CDR1 GTSNPN, CDR2 SVGIG (reference sequence). The CDR3 length is 12 residues. In DNA form, the CDR3 reads TGTGCCTGGACCCGCGGGGTCCGCGGCTACACCTTC. Translation: CAWTRGVRGYTF.

The chain carries TRBV5-1 and TRBJ1-1; a possible D gene is TRBD1 (5 bases). Germline V gene data show CDR1 as SGHRS and CDR2 as YFSETQ. The V and J ends lost 2 bases and 1 base respectively, with 9 bases between them. This CDR3 region has 14 residues. This CDR3 is CASSLGVSNTEAFF. The CDR3 bases are TGCGCCAGCAGCTTAGGGGTGTCGAACACTGAAGCTTTCTTT.

V usage is TRBV28 and J usage is TRBJ1-2, with 7 bases that match TRBD1. Germline CDR1 MDHEN, CDR2 SYDVKM. The CDR3 totals 13 residues. J gave up 4 bases and V 8 bases, and 7 bases lay outside the gene matches. In DNA form, the CDR3 reads TGTGCCAGCCAGGGGGGAGGGGTCTATGGCTACACCTTC. Encoded protein: CASQGGGVYGYTF.

The sample holds a few counts of this clone. The chain couples TRBV12-3 or TRBV12-4 to TRBJ1-2; 8 bases align to TRBD1. Trimming took 6 bases from V and 7 from J; bases not matched to a gene: 1. This CDR3 has 11 amino acids. In nucleotides, the CDR3 is TGTGCCAGCAGGGACAGGGCTGGCTACACCTTC. Translation: CASRDRAGYTF.

This clone is deemed medium-sized (0.01 to 0.1%). This chain connects TRBV6-6 to TRBJ2-7; D possibly corresponds to TRBD2 (5 bases). Germline-derived CDR1 and CDR2 are MNHNY and SVGAGI (reference sequence). The CDR3 is 12 residues long. The germline V and J ends were trimmed by 0 bases and 7 bases, with 7 bases remaining between them. CDR3 amino acids: CASSYSGLEQYF. Here the CDR3 DNA reads TGTGCCAGCAGTTACTCCGGACTGGAGCAGTACTTC.

This clone was found many times. The chain employs TRBV20-1 and TRBJ1-1, with TRBD1 as a possible D gene (6 bases). Trimming left V 3 bases short and J 11 bases short, with 10 bases between. The CDR3 consists of 10 residues. Germline CDR1 DFQATT, CDR2 SNEGSKA (reference sequence). The CDR3 nucleotides are TGCAGTGCTAGGAAGGGGGTGGCTTTCTTT. Its translation: CSARKGVAFF.

This clone was recorded many times. This rearrangement joins TRBV7-9 to TRBJ1-5; D may be TRBD1 (6 bases). The germline V gene encodes CDR1 SEHNR and CDR2 FQNEAQ (reference sequence). This CDR3 spans 14 amino acids. Trimming removed 4 bases from V and 7 bases from J, with 14 bases in between. CDR3 amino acids: CASSSIGQFQPQHF. CDR3 nucleotide sequence: TGTGCCAGCAGCTCCATAGGACAGTTCCAGCCCCAGCATTTT.

This clone was seen at least ten times. Just one base apart from a much larger clone, this may be a read error. The chain links TRBV19 to TRBJ1-1, with D tentatively TRBD1 (5 bases). V lost 11 bases to trimming and J lost 7 bases, with 20 bases between them. Germline V gene sequence: CDR1 LNHDA, CDR2 SQIVND (reference sequence). The CDR3 runs to 13 residues. The chain's CDR3 is CACISAGRYEAFF. Written as DNA, the CDR3 is TGTGCCTGTATCAGCGCGGGACGATATGAAGCTTTCTTT.

J is TRBJ1-1 and V is TRBV28; D is uncertain. The CDR3 totals 17 residues. V shed 1 base and J shed 1 base, with 16 bases lying between them. Germline lookup yields CDR1 MDHEN and CDR2 SYDVKM. The CDR3 reads CASSLYYGREPNTEAFF. In nucleotides, the CDR3 is TGTGCCAGCAGTTTATATTACGGGAGGGAACCGAACACTGAAGCTTTCTTT.

The V call is TRBV20-1, the J call TRBJ2-2; tentatively, D is TRBD2 (6 bases). The CDR3 is 14 residues long. Germline CDR1 and CDR2: DFQATT and SNEGSKA (reference sequence). The germline V and J ends were trimmed by 4 bases and 8 bases, with 17 bases remaining between them. The CDR3, as DNA: TGCAGTGCTAAATCTAGCGTGGATGGTGGGGAGCTGTTTTTT. It yields the protein CSAKSSVDGGELFF.

Regarding this clone: A much more abundant neighbour one base away suggests this may be a read error. The same CDR3 can be traced to other DNA sequences in this sample. The chain joins TRBV2 to TRBJ2-7; no firm D call. The V gene's germline CDR1 is SNHLY and CDR2 FYNNEI. V lost 11 bases, J lost 0 bases, and 14 bases lay in between. The CDR3 length is 13 residues. Written as DNA, the CDR3 is TGTGCCGGCACCGGTACAGTCTCCTACGAGCAGTACTTC. As protein: CAGTGTVSYEQYF.

The chain recombines TRBV7-2 with TRBJ1-1, with unresolved D. This CDR3 has 13 amino acids. The V end lost 4 bases, the J end lost 11 bases, and 17 bases lay between the germline ends. Germline loops: CDR1 SGHTA, CDR2 FQGNSA. The CDR3 sequence: CASSSGPAVGAFF. The CDR3 bases are TGTGCCAGCAGCTCTGGACCGGCCGTGGGGGCTTTCTTT.

This clone was observed a few times. This chain joins TRBV18 and TRBJ2-1; D is ambiguous. The V gene lost 3 bases and the J gene lost 0 bases, with 9 bases spanning the gap. The CDR3 sequence is 15 residues long. The germline gives CDR1 KGHSH, CDR2 LQKENI. This CDR3 is CASSPSQSSYNEQFF. In DNA, the CDR3 is TGTGCCAGCTCACCGAGCCAGAGCTCCTACAATGAGCAGTTCTTC.

This clone appeared many times. The J gene is TRBJ1-5, the V gene TRBV6-1, with D unresolved. Germline-derived CDR1 and CDR2 are MNHNS and SASEGT. CDR3 size: 15 residues. V lost 2 bases, J lost 4 bases, and 12 bases lay in between. The DNA of the CDR3 is TGTGCCAGCAGTGAATTCCCGGGGAAGAATCAGCCCCAGCATTTT. Amino acid sequence: CASSEFPGKNQPQHF.

This chain connects TRBV5-1 to TRBJ2-6, with 8 bases fitting TRBD2. CDR1 is SGHRS and CDR2 is YFSETQ in the germline V gene. The trim removed 3 bases at V and 0 bases at J, leaving 2 bases unmatched. The CDR3 spans 16 residues. The DNA of the CDR3 is TGCGCCAGCAGCTCGAGCGGGAGCTCTGGGGCCAACGTCCTGACTTTC. Translation: CASSSSGSSGANVLTF.

In its sample, this clone is medium-sized (0.01 to 0.1%). The chain links TRBV6-4 to TRBJ2-1, with unresolved D. Germline CDR1 is MRHNA and CDR2 is SNTAGT. This CDR3 region has 15 residues. Between the trimmed V and J ends, which lost 0 bases and 0 bases, there was a span of 6 bases. In nucleotides, the CDR3 is TGTGCCAGCAGTGACTCCCTGGGCTCCTACAATGAGCAGTTCTTC. Amino acids: CASSDSLGSYNEQFF.

For this clone: The junction differs from germline at one of its ends, possibly a read error. J is TRBJ2-3 and V is TRBV20-1, with D maybe TRBD2 (5 bases). Germline CDR1 DFQATT, CDR2 SNEGSKA (reference sequence). This CDR3 is built from 16 residues. This CDR3 is CSDRDLRVNPPHTQYF. The CDR3 DNA reads TGCAGTGATAGAGATTTGAGGGTTAATCCTCCTCATACGCAGTACTTT.

This clone was counted at least ten times. The rearrangement links TRBV25-1 to TRBJ2-2; 7 bases are shared with TRBD2. From germline, CDR1 is MGHDK and CDR2 SYGVNS. CDR3 length equals 20 residues. With 0 bases clipped from V and 3 bases from J, the junction kept 16 bases outside the gene matches. Here the CDR3 reads CASSEYGGGPEVPYTGELFF. The CDR3 DNA is TGTGCCAGCAGTGAATATGGGGGGGGTCCAGAGGTTCCATACACCGGGGAGCTGTTTTTT. Variable domain in full (rest from reference TRBV25-1 and TRBJ2-2): EADIYQTPRYLVIGTGKKITLECSQTMGHDKMYWYQQDPGMELHLIHYSYGVNSTEKGDLSSESTVSRIRTEHFPLTLESARPSHTSQYLCASSEYGGGPEVPYTGELFFGEGSRLTVL.

The chain recombines TRBV20-1 with TRBJ2-7; maybe TRBD2 (6 bases). Trimming shortened V by 6 bases and J by 7 bases, and 13 bases separated the two germline ends. Germline V gives CDR1 DFQATT, CDR2 SNEGSKA (reference sequence). This CDR3 is built from 11 residues. The CDR3 coding sequence is TGCAGTGCGGAGGGAAGGCGGGAGCAGTACTTC. Encoded protein: CSAEGRREQYF.

This clone was seen once. At one end, the junction sequence differs from germline, possibly due to a read error. The genes are TRBV5-1 and TRBJ2-3; 7 nucleotides align to TRBD2. CDR3 length: 17 residues. The germline gives CDR1 SGHRS, CDR2 YFSETQ. CDR3 sequence (DNA): TGCGCCTGCAGCTTATCTTCTTGGGCGACTAGCCCAGATACGCAGTATTTT. Protein product: CACSLSSWATSPDTQYF. The full variable domain, in which reference TRBV5-1 and TRBJ2-3 provide the parts outside the CDR3, is KAGVTQTPRYLIKTRGQQVTLSCSPISGHRSVSWYQQTPGQGLQFLFEYFSETQRNKGNFPGRFSGRQFSNSRSEMNVSTLELGDSALYLCACSLSSWATSPDTQYFGPGTRLTVL.

This clone showed up many times. This sequence joins TRBV3-1 and TRBJ2-2; D unclear. With 1 base removed from V and 4 bases from J, the gap between germline ends came to 7 bases. This CDR3 region has 14 residues. The germline CDR1 and CDR2 sequences are LGHDT and YNNKEL (reference sequence). The CDR3 reads CASSQVVSTGELFF. The DNA of the CDR3 is TGTGCCAGCAGCCAAGTTGTAAGCACCGGGGAGCTGTTTTTT.